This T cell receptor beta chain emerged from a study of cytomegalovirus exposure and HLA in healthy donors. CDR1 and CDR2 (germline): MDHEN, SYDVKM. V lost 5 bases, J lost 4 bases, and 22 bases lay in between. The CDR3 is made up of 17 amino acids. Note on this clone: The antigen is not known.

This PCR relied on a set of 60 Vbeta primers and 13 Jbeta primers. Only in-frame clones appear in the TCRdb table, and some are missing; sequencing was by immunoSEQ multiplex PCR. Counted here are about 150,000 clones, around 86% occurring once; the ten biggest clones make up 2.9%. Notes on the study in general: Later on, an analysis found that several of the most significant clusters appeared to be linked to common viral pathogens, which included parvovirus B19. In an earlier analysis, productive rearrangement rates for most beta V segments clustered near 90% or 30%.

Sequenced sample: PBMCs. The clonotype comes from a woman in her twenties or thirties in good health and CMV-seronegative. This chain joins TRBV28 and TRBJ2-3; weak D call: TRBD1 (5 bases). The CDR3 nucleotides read TGTGCCAGCAGTCCCGGTTTGTTACAGGTTCCCCCAGATACGCAGTATTTT. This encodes CASSPGLLQVPPDTQYF.